This T cell receptor (beta chain) stems from a study of control samples from healthy donors and cancer patients. In this sample, this clone turned up a few times. Trimming stripped 2 bases from V and 5 bases from J, with 4 bases between. CDR1 and CDR2 from the germline V gene are SGHRS and YFSETQ. The CDR3 consists of 11 residues. Profiled with immunoSEQ multiplex PCR; TCRdb holds only in-frame clones, not every one. The sample has roughly 120,000 clones, around 88% seen once. The source material was blood. The chain has TRBV5-1 and TRBJ1-1, with no clear D. This TCR was recovered from a woman between 45 and 60 years old in good health. The CDR3 protein is CASSLGTEAFF. The CDR3 DNA reads TGCGCCAGCAGCTTAGGTACTGAAGCTTTCTTT.